These 30 T cell receptor beta chains came from one sample sequenced in a study of blood T cells in healthy people across ages. Primed by a sample-barcoded 5' primer and a J-beta primer mix, a second PCR proceeded for roughly 6 to 12 cycles. TCRdb independently ran MiXCR on the 5' RACE reads; one entry per CDR3 protein. The sample has over 1,500,000 distinct CDR3 sequences, approximately 40% seen once. The specimen sequenced was blood. All receptors derive from a human donor in good health.

This clonotype has a handful of counts. The chain couples TRBV4-1 to TRBJ1-5; TRBD1 agrees at 10 bases. The CDR3 is 16 amino acids. V was pared by 4 bases and J by 3 bases, with 6 bases of the junction left unmatched. The germline gives CDR1 MGHRA, CDR2 YSYEKL. The DNA for the CDR3 is TGCGCCAGCAGCCGCGGACAGGGGGACTTCAATCAGCCCCAGCATTTT. It encodes CASSRGQGDFNQPQHF.

This clonotype was found many times. The J gene is TRBJ2-7, the V gene TRBV29-1; the match to TRBD1 covers 9 bases. CDR3 size: 14 residues. V gave up 7 bases and J gave up 4 bases; unmatched junction bases: 11. Looked up from germline, CDR1 is SQVTM and CDR2 is ANQGSEA. Here the CDR3 DNA reads TGCAGCGCCCGGGATACAGGGGGCGCGTACGAGCAGTACTTC. Amino acid sequence: CSARDTGGAYEQYF.

This clonotype was counted many times. The junction differs from germline at one of its ends, possibly a read error. This chain joins TRBV5-1 and TRBJ2-1; 9 bases line up with TRBD1. This CDR3 has 14 amino acids. The germline CDR1 and CDR2 sequences are SGHRS and YFSETQ. The chain's CDR3 is CASSSGQGNNEQFF. DNA of the CDR3: TGTGCCAGCAGCTCGGGACAGGGCAACAATGAGCAGTTCTTC.

This clonotype was seen a few times. The chain combines TRBV5-1 with TRBJ1-2; D uncertain. Between the trimmed V and J ends, which lost 2 bases and 7 bases, there was a span of 18 bases. Germline V gene sequence: CDR1 SGHRS, CDR2 YFSETQ. CDR3 length equals 15 residues. CDR3 sequence reads: CASSLFTNHGGGYTF. The CDR3 DNA reads as TGCGCCAGCAGCTTATTCACTAACCATGGCGGTGGCTACACCTTC.

This chain uses TRBV7-2 with TRBJ2-4; TRBD1 matches at 9 bases. The J call may be faulty, since TRBJ2-7 better matches the DNA end. CDR3 length equals 15 residues. Germline loops: CDR1 SGHTA, CDR2 FQGNSA. CDR3 DNA sequence: TGTGCCAGCAGCGTAACAGGGGGCTCCGCCTACGAGCAGTACTTC. Translated, it gives CASSVTGGSAYEQYF.

This sequence joins TRBV7-2 and TRBJ2-4; a possible D gene is TRBD1 (5 bases). The J call may be faulty, since TRBJ2-7 better matches the DNA end. CDR1 is SGHTA, CDR2 FQGNSA, per germline. This CDR3 is built from 16 residues. CDR3 in amino acids: CASSFGAQSSSYEQYF. The CDR3 nucleotides read TGTGCCAGCAGCTTTGGGGCGCAATCGAGCTCCTACGAGCAGTACTTC.

The table lists this clonotype with a few counts. The V gene is TRBV27, the J gene TRBJ2-7, with D perhaps TRBD1 (6 bases). Germline CDR1 and CDR2: MNHEY and SMNVEV (reference sequence). Trimming shortened V by 1 base and J by 2 bases, and 12 bases separated the two germline ends. The CDR3 is 15 residues long. CDR3 region: CASSLFPGQPYEQYF. The CDR3 DNA reads TGTGCCAGCAGTTTATTTCCCGGACAGCCCTACGAGCAGTACTTC.

This clonotype was counted a single time. The rearrangement joins TRBV9 to TRBJ2-7, with a tentative D call TRBD2 (7 bases). Trimming pared 4 bases from V and 4 bases from J, leaving 18 bases between. The CDR3 consists of 15 residues. Germline-derived CDR1 and CDR2 are SGDLS and YYNGEE. The CDR3 protein is CASSPAGGGGYEQYF. The CDR3 DNA sequence: TGTGCCAGCAGCCCTGCTGGGGGCGGGGGATACGAGCAGTACTTC.

This chain links TRBV20-1 with TRBJ1-3; 8 nucleotides match TRBD1. The V segment lost 2 bases and the J segment 4 bases; nucleotides outside the gene matches: 4. Germline CDR1 reads DFQATT; CDR2 reads SNEGSKA (reference sequence). CDR3 length: 14 residues. The DNA of the CDR3 is TGCAGTGCTAGAAATAACAGGGGGGGAAACACCATATATTTT. This gives the protein CSARNNRGGNTIYF.

The rearrangement joins TRBV28 to TRBJ1-1; D is ambiguous. With 3 bases removed from V and 0 bases from J, the gap between germline ends came to 11 bases. There are 15 residues in the CDR3. Germline V lookup: CDR1 MDHEN, CDR2 SYDVKM. The CDR3 bases are TGTGCCAGCAGTTTCCTAGACCGAATGAACACTGAAGCTTTCTTT. Residues: CASSFLDRMNTEAFF.

This clonotype was seen a handful of times. The chain links TRBV7-9 to TRBJ1-2; weak D call: TRBD1 (6 bases). CDR3 size: 15 residues. The V gene lost 5 bases and the J gene lost 7 bases, with 20 bases spanning the gap. From germline, CDR1 is SEHNR and CDR2 FQNEAQ (reference sequence). The CDR3 spells CASSHGNDRSGGYTF. In nucleotides, the CDR3 is TGTGCCAGCAGCCACGGGAACGACAGGTCAGGTGGCTACACCTTC.

The table lists this clonotype with a few counts. CDR3 DNA: TGTGCCAGCAGCCCGCCACGCAGAGTCAATAATTCACCCCTCCACTTT. Its protein is CASSPPRRVNNSPLHF. This chain joins TRBV14 and TRBJ1-6; D unclear. V was clipped by 4 bases and J by 5 bases, with 15 bases between them. The CDR3 covers 16 residues. Germline V gives CDR1 SGHDN, CDR2 FVKESK.

J is TRBJ2-2 and V is TRBV29-1; 7 nucleotides match TRBD1. Germline V gives CDR1 SQVTM, CDR2 ANQGSEA. The CDR3 loop spans 13 amino acids. The trim removed 7 bases at V and 3 bases at J, leaving 5 bases unmatched. The CDR3 coding sequence is TGCAGCGCTTCGACAGGGTACACCGGGGAGCTGTTTTTT. Its protein product is CSASTGYTGELFF.

V and J are TRBV20-1 and TRBJ1-2; a weak D match, TRBD1 (6 bases). Trimming stripped 3 bases from V and 6 bases from J, with 11 bases between. The CDR3 consists of 12 residues. Germline lookup yields CDR1 DFQATT and CDR2 SNEGSKA (reference sequence). In nucleotides, the CDR3 is TGCAGTGCTAGTCAGGGGATAAATGGCTACACCTTC. It translates to CSASQGINGYTF.

This chain connects TRBV4-3 to TRBJ2-1; the D is unclear. Trimming shortened V by 0 bases and J by 2 bases, and 17 bases separated the two germline ends. This CDR3 spans 18 amino acids. Germline lookup yields CDR1 LGHNA and CDR2 YSLEER. The CDR3 reads CASSQDLGSSQTYNEQFF. The CDR3 DNA sequence: TGCGCCAGCAGCCAAGATCTAGGTAGTTCCCAAACCTACAATGAGCAGTTCTTC.

This clonotype was recorded a few times. The chain couples TRBV7-9 to TRBJ2-6; 8 nucleotides agree with TRBD2. V gave up 4 bases and J gave up 0 bases; unmatched junction bases: 5. Germline loops: CDR1 SEHNR, CDR2 FQNEAQ (reference sequence). There are 17 residues in the CDR3. In DNA form, the CDR3 reads TGTGCCAGCAGCTCCCGGGGGGGGCTCTCTGGGGCCAACGTCCTGACTTTC. It yields the protein CASSSRGGLSGANVLTF. Together with reference TRBV7-9 and TRBJ2-6, the CDR3 gives the full variable domain: DTGVSQNPRHKITKRGQNVTFRCDPISEHNRLYWYRQTLGQGPEFLTYFQNEAQLEKSRLLSDRFSAERPKGSFSTLEIQRTEQGDSAMYLCASSSRGGLSGANVLTFGAGSRLTVL.

The rearrangement uses TRBV20-1 and TRBJ2-1; the D gene is possibly TRBD1 (5 bases). V lost 6 bases to trimming and J lost 2 bases, with 14 bases between them. Germline CDR1 reads DFQATT; CDR2 reads SNEGSKA (reference sequence). The CDR3 is made up of 14 amino acids. CDR3 nucleotide sequence: TGCAGTGCAGCAGGGTTTAGAACCTACAATGAGCAGTTCTTC. It yields the protein CSAAGFRTYNEQFF.

The V gene is TRBV7-2, the J gene TRBJ2-3, with 7 bases fitting TRBD1. This CDR3 is 16 amino acids long. The V gene end was trimmed by 2 bases and the J gene end by 2 bases; junction bases not matched to a gene: 7. Germline V CDR1 and CDR2: SGHTA, FQGNSA. CDR3 coding DNA: TGTGCCAGCAGCTTACACCGACAGGGCTCCACAGATACGCAGTATTTT. Its translation: CASSLHRQGSTDTQYF. Variable domain in full (rest from reference TRBV7-2 and TRBJ2-3): GAGVSQSPSNKVTEKGKDVELRCDPISGHTALYWYRQSLGQGLEFLIYFQGNSAPDKSGLPSDRFSAERTGGSVSTLTIQRTQQEDSAVYLCASSLHRQGSTDTQYFGPGTRLTVL.

This clonotype was counted a single time. The V gene is TRBV6-1, the J gene TRBJ2-1; 13 bases fit TRBD2. CDR1 and CDR2 (germline): MNHNS, SASEGT. V was pared by 5 bases and J by 7 bases, with 11 bases of the junction left unmatched. The CDR3 spans 17 residues. CDR3 in DNA: TGTGCCAGCAGTCCACCCAGGACTAGCGGGGGAAGGAATGAGCAGTTCTTC. Amino acids: CASSPPRTSGGRNEQFF.

The chain joins TRBV5-1 to TRBJ2-7; 8 positions agree with TRBD1. This CDR3 has 14 amino acids. The V gene's germline CDR1 is SGHRS and CDR2 YFSETQ. Trimming removed 2 bases from V and 3 bases from J; junction bases left unmatched: 4. CDR3 bases: TGCGCCAGCAGCTTTCAGGGGGCCGTCTACGAGCAGTACTTC. Protein: CASSFQGAVYEQYF. The full variable domain, in which reference TRBV5-1 and TRBJ2-7 provide the parts outside the CDR3, is KAGVTQTPRYLIKTRGQQVTLSCSPISGHRSVSWYQQTPGQGLQFLFEYFSETQRNKGNFPGRFSGRQFSNSRSEMNVSTLELGDSALYLCASSFQGAVYEQYFGPGTRLTVT.

A few counts support this clonotype. J is TRBJ2-5 and V is TRBV10-3, with 10 bases fitting TRBD1. The CDR3 contains 18 residues. CDR1 is ENHRY and CDR2 is SYGVKD in the germline V gene. Trimming at V came to 5 bases and at J to 2 bases, leaving 14 bases not matched to a gene. The CDR3 DNA reads TGTGCCATCAGTTATACGTACGGGACAGGGGTCCCTCAAGAGACCCAGTACTTC. Residues: CAISYTYGTGVPQETQYF.

This clonotype has only a few counts. The rearrangement links TRBV24-1 to TRBJ2-1; a possible D gene is TRBD1 (5 bases). Germline V CDR1 and CDR2: KGHDR, SFDVKD. Trimming cost V 1 base and J 7 bases, with 10 bases left between them. The CDR3 runs to 14 residues. CDR3 protein: CATSDFLRVNEQFF. CDR3 coding DNA: TGTGCCACCAGTGATTTCCTCAGGGTAAATGAGCAGTTCTTC.

DNA for the CDR3: TGTGCCAGCAATGGACAGGGCGACTTTGGGGCCAACGTCCTGACTTTC. As protein: CASNGQGDFGANVLTF. The chain employs TRBV4-2 and TRBJ2-6, with 8 bases matching TRBD1. This CDR3 has 16 amino acids. Trimming cost V 7 bases and J 3 bases; bases outside gene matches: 8. CDR1 is LGHNA and CDR2 is YNFKEQ in the germline V gene.

Here the CDR3 reads CASSQDLNGRDYFYGYTF. The CDR3 nucleotides are TGCGCCAGCAGCCAAGATCTGAACGGCAGGGATTATTTCTATGGCTACACCTTC. The gene calls are TRBV4-3 and TRBJ1-2; a weak D match, TRBD1 (5 bases). Germline values: CDR1 LGHNA, CDR2 YSLEER. V was pared by 0 bases and J by 4 bases, with 21 bases between. The CDR3 totals 18 residues.

The J gene is TRBJ1-1, the V gene TRBV20-1; 9 bases are a match to TRBD1. The CDR3 runs 16 residues. With 5 bases clipped from V and 4 bases from J, the junction kept 14 bases outside the gene matches. Germline V CDR1 and CDR2: DFQATT, SNEGSKA (reference sequence). CDR3: CSAVSGQGSLGTEAFF. CDR3 nucleotide sequence: TGCAGTGCTGTGTCGGGACAGGGTTCCCTGGGCACTGAAGCTTTCTTT.

The gene calls are TRBV30 and TRBJ2-4; 8 positions agree with TRBD1. The DNA end lines up better with TRBJ2-7; the J call may be wrong. Germline V gene sequence: CDR1 GTSNPN, CDR2 SVGIG (reference sequence). This CDR3 comprises 13 residues. The CDR3 bases are TGTGCCTGGGAGACAGGGGTGTGGAACGAGCAGTACTTC. Its translation is CAWETGVWNEQYF.

The chain joins TRBV2 to TRBJ2-1; D perhaps matches TRBD1 (5 bases). V dropped 6 bases and J dropped 8 bases, with 23 bases sitting between them. The V gene's germline CDR1 is SNHLY and CDR2 FYNNEI. This CDR3 is 16 amino acids long. CDR3 DNA: TGTGCCAGCAGGGAGTCAGGGCACCAAGGTGGGGATGAGCAGTTCTTC. As protein: CASRESGHQGGDEQFF.

V gene TRBV12-3 or TRBV12-4 combines with J gene TRBJ1-4; the D is unclear. Trimming pared 4 bases from V and 8 bases from J, leaving 14 bases between. The CDR3 totals 14 residues. The CDR3 DNA reads as TGTGCCAGCAGTTCAGACACGAATGGGGAAAAACTGTTTTTT. It specifies CASSSDTNGEKLFF.

There are a few counts of this clonotype. The V and J genes are TRBV29-1 and TRBJ1-2, with TRBD1 as a possible D gene (5 bases). CDR1 is SQVTM and CDR2 is ANQGSEA in the germline V gene. This CDR3 has 13 amino acids. V gave up 3 bases and J gave up 2 bases, with 10 bases separating them. The CDR3 spells CSVDGGTNYGYTF. For the CDR3, the DNA is TGCAGCGTTGATGGGGGGACCAACTATGGCTACACCTTC.

This clonotype was seen only a few times. V is TRBV28 and J is TRBJ2-6, with a possible D match to TRBD1 (6 bases). The germline CDR1 and CDR2 sequences are MDHEN and SYDVKM. V was cut by 6 bases and J by 12 bases, with 12 bases left in between. The CDR3 length is 12 residues. The CDR3 coding sequence is TGTGCCAGCAGGCCCACAGGGTTCGTCCTGACTTTC. It yields the protein CASRPTGFVLTF. The entire variable domain, with the rest obtained from reference TRBV28 and TRBJ2-6, is as follows: DVKVTQSSRYLVKRTGEKVFLECVQDMDHENMFWYRQDPGLGLRLIYFSYDVKMKEKGDIPEGYSVSREKKERFSLILESASTNQTSMYLCASRPTGFVLTFGAGSRLTVL.